The 20 T cell receptor beta chains presented below share a single source sample, sequenced in a study of blood T cell repertoires in COVID-19. Libraries were prepared by immunoSEQ multiplex PCR; TCRdb keeps only in-frame clonotypes and omits some of them. The sample records 100,000 or so clones, more than 70% being singletons. Sequenced sample: peripheral blood. These receptors were collected from a human donor in a cohort sampled during active COVID-19.

This chain joins TRBV4-1 and TRBJ2-1, with TRBD2 matching over 13 bases. CDR1 and CDR2 from the germline V gene are MGHRA and YSYEKL. CDR3 size: 15 residues. The ends lost 3 bases at V and 7 bases at J; junction bases unmatched: 3. The CDR3 spells CASSQKTSGGNEQFF. CDR3 nucleotides: TGCGCCAGCAGCCAGAAGACTAGCGGGGGGAATGAGCAGTTCTTC.

The J gene is TRBJ2-2, the V gene TRBV15; D might be TRBD2 (7 bases). There are 16 residues in the CDR3. V shed 0 bases and J shed 7 bases, with 15 bases lying between them. CDR1 LNHNV and CDR2 YYDKDF come from the germline V gene (reference sequence). The CDR3 region is CATSRDPGASGGELFF. CDR3 nucleotides: TGTGCCACCAGCAGAGACCCAGGGGCTAGCGGCGGGGAGCTGTTTTTT.

The genes are TRBV10-2 and TRBJ2-7; TRBD2 aligns across 12 bases. Germline V gene lookup returns CDR1 WSHSY and CDR2 SAAADI. The CDR3 totals 13 residues. Trimming at V came to 6 bases and at J to 4 bases, leaving 1 base not matched to a gene. The CDR3 loop reads CASRTSGGYEQYF. CDR3 in DNA: TGCGCCAGCAGGACTAGCGGGGGATACGAGCAGTACTTC.

The sample holds one count of this clone. J is TRBJ1-1 and V is TRBV19; D not certain. V was pared by 5 bases and J by 10 bases, with 17 bases between. The CDR3 spans 13 residues. The germline V gene has CDR1 LNHDA and CDR2 SQIVND (reference sequence). CDR3 residues: CASSFVGSEVAFF. DNA of the CDR3: TGTGCCAGTAGTTTCGTTGGGAGCGAGGTAGCTTTCTTT.

The chain has TRBV18 and TRBJ2-3, with TRBD1 identical over 7 bases. The CDR3 consists of 15 residues. Germline V gives CDR1 KGHSH, CDR2 LQKENI. J gave up 0 bases and V 3 bases, and 3 bases lay outside the gene matches. The CDR3 DNA is TGTGCCAGCTCACCCTTGACAGGGAGCACAGATACGCAGTATTTT. It encodes CASSPLTGSTDTQYF.

This sequence joins TRBV6-2 or TRBV6-3 and TRBJ1-2, with D unclear. The CDR3 has 15 amino acids. CDR1 and CDR2 (germline): MNHEY, SVGEGT. V was cut by 2 bases and J by 5 bases, with 15 bases left in between. The CDR3 reads CASSYEASRVYGYTF. The CDR3 bases are TGTGCCAGCAGTTACGAGGCCAGTCGAGTGTATGGCTACACCTTC.

In the case of this clone: At one end the junction does not follow the germline gene, possibly because of a read error. The chain joins TRBV7-7 to TRBJ2-3; D call uncertain. The CDR3 covers 14 residues. Germline V gene lookup returns CDR1 SSHAT and CDR2 FNYEAQ (reference sequence). The CDR3 region is CASSSLSSTDTQYF. In DNA, the CDR3 is TGTGCTAGCAGCTCACTCTCTAGCACAGATACGCAGTATTTT.

A single count supports this clone. The chain joins TRBV5-4 to TRBJ1-5; D perhaps matches TRBD1 (6 bases). CDR3 length equals 13 residues. Trimming pared 4 bases from V and 3 bases from J, leaving 8 bases between. CDR1 and CDR2 from the germline V gene are SGHNT and YYREEE (reference sequence). The CDR3 loop reads CASSGGVNQPQHF. CDR3 DNA: TGTGCCAGCAGCGGGGGCGTCAATCAGCCCCAGCATTTT.

The chain combines TRBV7-2 with TRBJ1-1, with D tentatively TRBD1 (6 bases). CDR1 is SGHTA and CDR2 is FQGNSA in the germline V gene. V shed 2 bases and J shed 6 bases, with 10 bases lying between them. This CDR3 is 13 amino acids long. The CDR3 loop reads CASSLSQGPEAFF. The DNA for the CDR3 is TGTGCCAGCAGCTTATCTCAGGGGCCTGAAGCTTTCTTT.

V usage is TRBV11-2 and J usage is TRBJ1-2; D gene unclear. This CDR3 has 14 residues. V was trimmed by 0 bases and J by 1 base, leaving 6 bases between them. Germline V gives CDR1 SGHAT, CDR2 FQNNGV. CDR3 residues: CASSLDMRNYGYTF. The CDR3 nucleotides are TGTGCCAGCAGCTTAGATATGCGTAACTATGGCTACACCTTC.

The gene calls are TRBV7-9 and TRBJ2-2, with D possibly TRBD2 on 5 matching bases. Trimming removed 5 bases from V and 5 bases from J, with 12 bases in between. Germline V gene sequence: CDR1 SEHNR, CDR2 FQNEAQ (reference sequence). CDR3 length: 14 residues. CDR3 in amino acids: CASSQGPGTGELFF. The CDR3 DNA is TGTGCCAGCAGCCAAGGCCCGGGGACCGGGGAGCTGTTTTTT.

The CDR3 DNA sequence: TGTGCCAGCACCAAGACAGGGGAAGATGGCTACACCTTC. The encoded protein is CASTKTGEDGYTF. The genes are TRBV6-5 and TRBJ1-2, with 8 bases matching TRBD1. Germline trimming cut 7 bases from V and 6 bases from J; bases unmatched to any gene: 7. The germline CDR1 and CDR2 sequences are MNHEY and SVGAGI. The CDR3 extends over 13 amino acids.

V is TRBV5-1 and J is TRBJ2-3; no clear D gene. This CDR3 is 15 amino acids long. V lost 2 bases and J lost 0, with 10 bases in between. Germline V CDR1 and CDR2: SGHRS, YFSETQ. The CDR3 coding sequence is TGCGCCAGCAGCTTACCGTTGCGCAGCACAGATACGCAGTATTTT. Its protein product is CASSLPLRSTDTQYF.

The chain is built from TRBV4-3 and TRBJ1-6; 8 positions match TRBD1. This CDR3 spans 15 amino acids. After removal of 4 bases from V and 7 bases from J, the junction contained 6 bases not matched to a gene. Germline CDR1 reads LGHNA; CDR2 reads YSLEER. CDR3 nucleotides: TGCGCCAGCAGCCTTTTACAGGGGGACAATTCACCCCTCCACTTT. This gives the protein CASSLLQGDNSPLHF.

This sequence joins TRBV5-1 and TRBJ2-1; 13 nucleotides agree with TRBD2. The J segment lost 6 bases and the V segment lost 2 bases, leaving 8 bases of the junction unmatched. Looked up from germline, CDR1 is SGHRS and CDR2 is YFSETQ. CDR3 length equals 17 residues. The CDR3, as DNA: TGCGCCAGCAGCTTTGGAACTAGCGGGGGGGCCGGCAATGAGCAGTTCTTC. Its translation is CASSFGTSGGAGNEQFF.

The chain joins TRBV7-9 to TRBJ1-1, with no clear D. The CDR3 extends over 12 amino acids. From germline, CDR1 is SEHNR and CDR2 FQNEAQ (reference sequence). This chain's CDR3 is CAPERTLGEAFF. The DNA of the CDR3 is TGTGCACCAGAGCGGACCCTCGGGGAAGCTTTCTTT.

This chain links TRBV7-2 with TRBJ2-1; the D is unclear. Trimming stripped 2 bases from V and 0 bases from J, with 11 bases between. The CDR3 has 16 amino acids. Germline-derived CDR1 and CDR2 are SGHTA and FQGNSA. DNA for the CDR3: TGTGCCAGCAGCTTAAGCCCATCTAGCTCCTACAATGAGCAGTTCTTC. Its protein product is CASSLSPSSSYNEQFF.

This clone came up a few times. The chain combines TRBV19 with TRBJ1-5; TRBD1 matches at 9 bases. Germline V gives CDR1 LNHDA, CDR2 SQIVND (reference sequence). CDR3 length: 16 residues. Unmatched junction bases numbered 11, after V lost 7 bases and J lost 4 bases. CDR3 sequence reads: CASTPTGGRPNQPQHF. CDR3 DNA sequence: TGTGCCAGTACCCCGACAGGGGGAAGGCCGAATCAGCCCCAGCATTTT.

The chain combines TRBV27 with TRBJ2-7, with 14 positions matching TRBD2. This CDR3 is 17 amino acids long. Trimming cost V 2 bases and J 0 bases; bases outside gene matches: 3. Germline V lookup: CDR1 MNHEY, CDR2 SMNVEV (reference sequence). In DNA, the CDR3 is TGTGCCAGCAGTTTAAGGACTAGCGGGGGGAGCTCCTACGAGCAGTACTTC. This encodes CASSLRTSGGSSYEQYF.

The genes are TRBV5-6 and TRBJ2-7; 10 nucleotides line up with TRBD2. Germline assignment: CDR1 SGHDT and CDR2 YYEEEE. The CDR3 runs 15 residues. Unmatched junction bases numbered 4, after V lost 4 bases and J lost 0 bases. In nucleotides, the CDR3 is TGTGCCAGCAGCCGCGGGACTAGCGTCTCCTACGAGCAGTACTTC. Translation gives CASSRGTSVSYEQYF.